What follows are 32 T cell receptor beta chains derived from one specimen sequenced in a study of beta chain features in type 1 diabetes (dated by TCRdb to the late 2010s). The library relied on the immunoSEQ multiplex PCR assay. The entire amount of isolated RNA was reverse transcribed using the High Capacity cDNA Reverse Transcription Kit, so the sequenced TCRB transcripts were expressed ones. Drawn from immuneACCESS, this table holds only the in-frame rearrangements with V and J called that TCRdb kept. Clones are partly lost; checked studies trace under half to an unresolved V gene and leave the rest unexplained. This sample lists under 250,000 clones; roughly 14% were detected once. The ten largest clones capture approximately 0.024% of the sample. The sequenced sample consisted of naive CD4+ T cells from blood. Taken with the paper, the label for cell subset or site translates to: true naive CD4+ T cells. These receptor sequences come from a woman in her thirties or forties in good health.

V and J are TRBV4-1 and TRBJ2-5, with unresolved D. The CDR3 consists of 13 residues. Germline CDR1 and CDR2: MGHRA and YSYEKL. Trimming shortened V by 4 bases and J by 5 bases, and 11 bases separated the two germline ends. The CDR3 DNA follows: TGCGCCAGCAGCCTGAGTCTGGTGGAGACCCAGTACTTC. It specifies CASSLSLVETQYF.

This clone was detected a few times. Here the CDR3 reads CASGLGRGGEQYF. CDR3 nucleotide sequence: TGTGCTAGTGGTTTGGGGCGGGGGGGCGAGCAGTACTTC. This rearrangement joins TRBV12-5 to TRBJ2-7; 9 bases are shared with TRBD2. V lost 1 base and J lost 6; bases outside the gene matches: 1. Germline assignment: CDR1 LGHNT and CDR2 FRNRAP. The CDR3 runs 13 residues. Looking up the rest from reference TRBV12-5 and TRBJ2-7 gives the full variable domain: DARVTQTPRHKVTEMGQEVTMRCQPILGHNTVFWYRQTMMQGLELLAYFRNRAPLDDSGMPKDRFSAEMPDATLATLKIQPSEPRDSAVYFCASGLGRGGEQYFGPGTRLTVT.

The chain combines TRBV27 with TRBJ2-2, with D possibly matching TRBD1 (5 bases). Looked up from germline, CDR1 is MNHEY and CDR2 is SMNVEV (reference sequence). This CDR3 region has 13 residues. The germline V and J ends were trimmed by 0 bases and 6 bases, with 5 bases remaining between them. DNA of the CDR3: TGTGCCAGCAGTTTATCAGGGGCCGGGGAGCTGTTTTTT. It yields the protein CASSLSGAGELFF.

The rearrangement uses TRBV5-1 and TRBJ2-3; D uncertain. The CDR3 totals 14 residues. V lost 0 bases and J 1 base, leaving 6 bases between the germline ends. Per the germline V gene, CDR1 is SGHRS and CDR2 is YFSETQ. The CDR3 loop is CASSLGRGTDTQYF. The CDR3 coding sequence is TGCGCCAGCAGCTTGGGCCGCGGCACAGATACGCAGTATTTT. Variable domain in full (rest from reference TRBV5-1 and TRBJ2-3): KAGVTQTPRYLIKTRGQQVTLSCSPISGHRSVSWYQQTPGQGLQFLFEYFSETQRNKGNFPGRFSGRQFSNSRSEMNVSTLELGDSALYLCASSLGRGTDTQYFGPGTRLTVL.

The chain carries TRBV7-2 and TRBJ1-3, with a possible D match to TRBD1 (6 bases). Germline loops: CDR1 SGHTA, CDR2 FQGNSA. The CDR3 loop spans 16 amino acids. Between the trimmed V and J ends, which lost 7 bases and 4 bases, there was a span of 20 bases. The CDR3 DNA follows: TGTGCCAGCATCACCCCGGCAGGGGCAACGGGAAACACCATATATTTT. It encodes CASITPAGATGNTIYF.

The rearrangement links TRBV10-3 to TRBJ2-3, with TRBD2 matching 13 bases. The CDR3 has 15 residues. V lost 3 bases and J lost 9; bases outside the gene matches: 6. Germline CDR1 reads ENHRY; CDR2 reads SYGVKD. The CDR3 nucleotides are TGTGCCATCAGTGATGTGACTAGCGGGGGGCAAACGCAGTATTTT. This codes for CAISDVTSGGQTQYF.

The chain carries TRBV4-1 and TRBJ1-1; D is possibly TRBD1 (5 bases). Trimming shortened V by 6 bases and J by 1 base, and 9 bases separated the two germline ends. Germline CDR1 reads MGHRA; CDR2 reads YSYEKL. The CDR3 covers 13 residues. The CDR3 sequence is CASRMGGNTEAFF. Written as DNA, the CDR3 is TGCGCCAGCAGGATGGGGGGGAACACTGAAGCTTTCTTT.

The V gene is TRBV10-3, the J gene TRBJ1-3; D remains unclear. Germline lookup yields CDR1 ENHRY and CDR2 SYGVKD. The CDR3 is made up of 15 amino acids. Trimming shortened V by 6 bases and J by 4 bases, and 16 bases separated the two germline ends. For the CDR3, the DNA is TGTGCCATCAGCGGAGGAGGAGGGTCAGGAAACACCATATATTTT. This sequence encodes CAISGGGGSGNTIYF.

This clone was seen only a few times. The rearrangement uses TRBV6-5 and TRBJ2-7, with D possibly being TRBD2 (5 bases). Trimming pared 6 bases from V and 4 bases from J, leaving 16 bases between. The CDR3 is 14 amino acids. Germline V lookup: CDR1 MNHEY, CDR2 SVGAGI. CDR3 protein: CASRTSAGLYEQYF. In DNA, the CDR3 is TGTGCCAGCAGGACCTCGGCGGGTTTATACGAGCAGTACTTC.

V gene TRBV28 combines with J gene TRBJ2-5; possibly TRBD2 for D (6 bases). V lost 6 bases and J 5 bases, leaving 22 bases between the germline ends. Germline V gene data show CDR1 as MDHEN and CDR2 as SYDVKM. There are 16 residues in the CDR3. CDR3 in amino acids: CASSLGGAGHSETQYF. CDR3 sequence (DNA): TGTGCCAGCAGCCTTGGCGGGGCAGGGCATAGCGAGACCCAGTACTTC. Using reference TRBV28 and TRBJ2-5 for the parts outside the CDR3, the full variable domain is DVKVTQSSRYLVKRTGEKVFLECVQDMDHENMFWYRQDPGLGLRLIYFSYDVKMKEKGDIPEGYSVSREKKERFSLILESASTNQTSMYLCASSLGGAGHSETQYFGPGTRLLVL.

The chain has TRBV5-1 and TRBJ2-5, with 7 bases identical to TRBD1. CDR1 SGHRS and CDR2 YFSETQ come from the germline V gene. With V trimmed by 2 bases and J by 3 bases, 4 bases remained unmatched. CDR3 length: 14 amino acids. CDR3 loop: CASSFRDRKETQYF. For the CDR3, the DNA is TGCGCCAGCAGCTTCCGGGACAGAAAAGAGACCCAGTACTTC.

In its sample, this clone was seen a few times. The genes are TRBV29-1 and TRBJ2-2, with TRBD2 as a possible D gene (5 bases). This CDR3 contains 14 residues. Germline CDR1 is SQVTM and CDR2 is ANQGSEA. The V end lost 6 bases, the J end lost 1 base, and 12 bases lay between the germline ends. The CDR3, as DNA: TGCAGCGTCAGGACTCTCGTGAACACCGGGGAGCTGTTTTTT. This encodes CSVRTLVNTGELFF.

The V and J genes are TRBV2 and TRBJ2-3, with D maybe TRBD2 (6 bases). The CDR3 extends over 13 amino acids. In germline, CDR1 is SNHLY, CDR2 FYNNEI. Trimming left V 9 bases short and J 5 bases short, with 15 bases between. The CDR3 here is CASIGGAGDTQYF. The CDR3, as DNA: TGTGCCAGTATAGGCGGGGCGGGAGATACGCAGTATTTT. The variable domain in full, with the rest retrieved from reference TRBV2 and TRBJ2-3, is EPEVTQTPSHQVTQMGQEVILRCVPISNHLYFYWYRQILGQKVEFLVSFYNNEISEKSEIFDDQFSVERPDGSNFTLKIRSTKLEDSAMYFCASIGGAGDTQYFGPGTRLTVL.

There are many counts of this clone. CDR3 protein: CSVSEEQFF. The CDR3 region has the DNA TGCAGCGTGTCTGAGGAGCAGTTCTTC. V usage is TRBV29-1 and J usage is TRBJ2-1, with D unresolved. The CDR3 extends over 9 amino acids. V was trimmed by 6 bases and J by 10 bases, leaving 7 bases between them. Germline CDR1 reads SQVTM; CDR2 reads ANQGSEA.

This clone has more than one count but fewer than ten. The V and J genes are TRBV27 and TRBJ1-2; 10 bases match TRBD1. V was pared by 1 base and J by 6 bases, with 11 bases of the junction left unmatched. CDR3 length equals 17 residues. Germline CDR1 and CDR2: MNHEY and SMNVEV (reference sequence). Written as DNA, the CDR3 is TGTGCCAGCAGTTTATTCCCCGGACAGGGGGGTACAGATGGCTACACCTTC. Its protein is CASSLFPGQGGTDGYTF.

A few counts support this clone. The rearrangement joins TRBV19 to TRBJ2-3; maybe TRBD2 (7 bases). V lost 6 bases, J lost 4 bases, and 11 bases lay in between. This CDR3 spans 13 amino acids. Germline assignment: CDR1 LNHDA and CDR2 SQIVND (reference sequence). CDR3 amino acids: CASSGGQADTQYF. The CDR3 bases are TGTGCCAGTAGCGGGGGGCAAGCAGATACGCAGTATTTT.

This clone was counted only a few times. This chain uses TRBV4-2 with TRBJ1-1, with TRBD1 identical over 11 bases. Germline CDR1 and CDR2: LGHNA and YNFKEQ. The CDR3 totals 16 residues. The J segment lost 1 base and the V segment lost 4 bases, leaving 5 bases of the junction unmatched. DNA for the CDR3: TGTGCCAGCAGCCCGGGACAGGGGGAGACGAACACTGAAGCTTTCTTT. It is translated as CASSPGQGETNTEAFF.

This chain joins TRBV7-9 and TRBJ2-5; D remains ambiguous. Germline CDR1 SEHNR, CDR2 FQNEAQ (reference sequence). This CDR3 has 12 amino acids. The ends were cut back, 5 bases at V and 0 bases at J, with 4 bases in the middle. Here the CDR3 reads CASSRYQETQYF. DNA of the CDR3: TGTGCCAGCAGCCGGTACCAAGAGACCCAGTACTTC.

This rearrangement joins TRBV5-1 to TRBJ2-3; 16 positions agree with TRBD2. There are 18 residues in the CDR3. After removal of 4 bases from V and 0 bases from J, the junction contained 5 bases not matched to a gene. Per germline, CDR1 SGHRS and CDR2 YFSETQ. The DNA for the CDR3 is TGCGCCAGCAGCGTGGGACTAGCGGGGGGGCTGAGCACAGATACGCAGTATTTT. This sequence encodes CASSVGLAGGLSTDTQYF. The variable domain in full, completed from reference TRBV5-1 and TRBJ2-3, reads KAGVTQTPRYLIKTRGQQVTLSCSPISGHRSVSWYQQTPGQGLQFLFEYFSETQRNKGNFPGRFSGRQFSNSRSEMNVSTLELGDSALYLCASSVGLAGGLSTDTQYFGPGTRLTVL.

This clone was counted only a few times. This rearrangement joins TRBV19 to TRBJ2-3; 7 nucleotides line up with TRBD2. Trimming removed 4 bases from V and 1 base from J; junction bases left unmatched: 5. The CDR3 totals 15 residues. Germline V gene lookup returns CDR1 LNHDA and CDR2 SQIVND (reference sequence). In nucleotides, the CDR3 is TGTGCCAGTAGTACCTATAGCGGGCGCACAGATACGCAGTATTTT. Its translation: CASSTYSGRTDTQYF.

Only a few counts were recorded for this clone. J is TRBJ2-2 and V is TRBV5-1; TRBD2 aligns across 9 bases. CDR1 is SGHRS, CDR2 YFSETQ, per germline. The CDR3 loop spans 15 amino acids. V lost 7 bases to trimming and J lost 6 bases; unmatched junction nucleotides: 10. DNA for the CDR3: TGCGCCAGCTCTTTAGCGGGGGCCCTCTCCGGGGAGCTGTTTTTT. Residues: CASSLAGALSGELFF.

The CDR3 DNA follows: TGTGCCAGCAGCCTCCCCACAGGGGTTGGTGAGCAGTTCTTC. Protein: CASSLPTGVGEQFF. The chain has TRBV5-4 and TRBJ2-1; 7 bases align to TRBD1. V gave up 4 bases and J gave up 9 bases; unmatched junction bases: 10. CDR3 length equals 14 residues. CDR1 and CDR2 (germline): SGHNT, YYREEE (reference sequence).

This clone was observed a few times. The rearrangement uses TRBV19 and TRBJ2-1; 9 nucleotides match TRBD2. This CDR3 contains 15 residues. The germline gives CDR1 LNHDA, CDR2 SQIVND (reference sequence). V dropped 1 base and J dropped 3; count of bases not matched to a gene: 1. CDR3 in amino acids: CASSIVAGDYNEQFF. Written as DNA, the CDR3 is TGTGCCAGTAGTATAGTAGCGGGGGACTACAATGAGCAGTTCTTC.

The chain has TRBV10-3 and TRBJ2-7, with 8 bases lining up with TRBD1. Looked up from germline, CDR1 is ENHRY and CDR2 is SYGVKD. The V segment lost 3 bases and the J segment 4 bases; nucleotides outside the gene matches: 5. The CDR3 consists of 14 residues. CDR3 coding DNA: TGTGCCATCAGTGAAACCCAGGGGGCTTACGAGCAGTACTTC. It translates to CAISETQGAYEQYF.

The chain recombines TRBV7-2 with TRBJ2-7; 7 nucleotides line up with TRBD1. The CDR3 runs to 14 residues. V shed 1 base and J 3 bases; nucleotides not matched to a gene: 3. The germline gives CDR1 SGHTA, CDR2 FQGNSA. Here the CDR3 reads CASSLGDRNYEQYF. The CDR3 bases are TGTGCCAGCAGCTTAGGGGACAGAAACTACGAGCAGTACTTC.

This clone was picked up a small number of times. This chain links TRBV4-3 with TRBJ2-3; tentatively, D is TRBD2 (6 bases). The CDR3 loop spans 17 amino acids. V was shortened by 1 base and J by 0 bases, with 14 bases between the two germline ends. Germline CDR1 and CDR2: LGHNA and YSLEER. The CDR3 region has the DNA TGCGCCAGCAGCCAAGTGGCAGGTAGCGGTAGCACAGATACGCAGTATTTT. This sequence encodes CASSQVAGSGSTDTQYF.

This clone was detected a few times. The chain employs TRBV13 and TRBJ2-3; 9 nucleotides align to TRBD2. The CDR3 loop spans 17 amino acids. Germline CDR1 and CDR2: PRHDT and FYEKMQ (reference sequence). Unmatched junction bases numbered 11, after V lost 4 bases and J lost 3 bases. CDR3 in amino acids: CASSSSFERGATDTQYF. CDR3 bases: TGTGCCAGCAGCTCCTCTTTCGAGCGGGGGGCGACAGATACGCAGTATTTT. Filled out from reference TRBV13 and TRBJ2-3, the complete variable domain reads AAGVIQSPRHLIKEKRETATLKCYPIPRHDTVYWYQQGPGQDPQFLISFYEKMQSDKGSIPDRFSAQQFSDYHSELNMSSLELGDSALYFCASSSSFERGATDTQYFGPGTRLTVL.

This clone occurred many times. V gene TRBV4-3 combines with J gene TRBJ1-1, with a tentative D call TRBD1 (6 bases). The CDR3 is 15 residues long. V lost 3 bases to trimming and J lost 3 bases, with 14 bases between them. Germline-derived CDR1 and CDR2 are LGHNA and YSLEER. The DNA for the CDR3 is TGCGCCAGCAGCCAGGCCGGTGGACAGCACACTGAAGCTTTCTTT. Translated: CASSQAGGQHTEAFF.

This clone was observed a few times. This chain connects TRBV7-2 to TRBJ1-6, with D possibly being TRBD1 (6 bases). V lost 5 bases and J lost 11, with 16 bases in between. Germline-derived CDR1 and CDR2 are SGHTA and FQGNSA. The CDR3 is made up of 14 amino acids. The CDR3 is CASSTDRSSAPLHF. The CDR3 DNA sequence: TGTGCCAGCAGCACCGACAGGTCAAGTGCACCCCTCCACTTT.

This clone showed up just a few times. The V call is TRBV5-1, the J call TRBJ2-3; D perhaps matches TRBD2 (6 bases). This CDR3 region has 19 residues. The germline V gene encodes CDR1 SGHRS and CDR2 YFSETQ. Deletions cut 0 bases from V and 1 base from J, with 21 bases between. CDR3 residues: CASSLAIPGTPVGTDTQYF. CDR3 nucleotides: TGCGCCAGCAGCTTGGCGATTCCCGGGACTCCCGTGGGCACAGATACGCAGTATTTT.

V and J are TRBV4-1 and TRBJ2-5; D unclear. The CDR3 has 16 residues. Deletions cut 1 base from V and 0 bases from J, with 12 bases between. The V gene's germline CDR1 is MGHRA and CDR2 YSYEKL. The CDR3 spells CASSQAGGPYQETQYF. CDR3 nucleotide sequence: TGCGCCAGCAGCCAAGCTGGTGGCCCGTACCAAGAGACCCAGTACTTC.

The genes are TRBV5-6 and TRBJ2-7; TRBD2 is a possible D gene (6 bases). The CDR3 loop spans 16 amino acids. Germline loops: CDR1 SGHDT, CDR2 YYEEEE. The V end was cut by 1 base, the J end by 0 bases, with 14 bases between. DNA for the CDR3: TGTGCCAGCAGCTTGTCCGGGGGTCAGGCCTCCTACGAGCAGTACTTC. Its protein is CASSLSGGQASYEQYF.